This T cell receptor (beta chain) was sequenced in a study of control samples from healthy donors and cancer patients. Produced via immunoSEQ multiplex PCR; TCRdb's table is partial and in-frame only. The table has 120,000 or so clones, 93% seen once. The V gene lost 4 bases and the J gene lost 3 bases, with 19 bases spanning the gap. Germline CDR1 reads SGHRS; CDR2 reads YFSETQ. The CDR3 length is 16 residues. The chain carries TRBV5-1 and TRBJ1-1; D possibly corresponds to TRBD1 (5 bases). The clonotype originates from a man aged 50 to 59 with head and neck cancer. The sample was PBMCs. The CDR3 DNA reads TGCGCCAGCAGCACGAGACACCAGGGCGGGGACACTGAAGCTTTCTTT. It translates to CASSTRHQGGDTEAFF.